Following are 20 T cell receptor beta chains from one sample sequenced in a study of PD-1 blockade in classical Hodgkin lymphoma. Noted time point: cycle 4 day 1 (C4D1), after 6 weeks of nivolumab. No patient escaped relapse after autologous stem cell transplantation, and brentuximab vedotin exposure varied. The assay was immunoSEQ multiplex PCR, and TCRdb's table has in-frame clones only and misses some. Counted here are roughly 64,000 clones, 85% to 95% occurring once; the ten biggest clones make up more than 7.5%. Material: peripheral blood mononuclear cells (PBMCs), obtained before the fourth cycle of nivolumab. The receptor source for this set is a human donor with classical Hodgkin lymphoma.

This sequence joins TRBV10-3 and TRBJ2-2; 8 bases align to TRBD1. The CDR3 has 14 amino acids. The germline CDR1 and CDR2 sequences are ENHRY and SYGVKD. The junction had 5 bases not matched to a gene; V was cut back by 4 bases and J by 7 bases. The CDR3 spells CAISVTGQGGELFF. Written as DNA, the CDR3 is TGTGCCATCAGTGTTACAGGACAGGGCGGGGAGCTGTTTTTT.

The chain employs TRBV6-5 and TRBJ1-2, with 9 positions matching TRBD1. Germline values: CDR1 MNHEY, CDR2 SVGAGI. J was trimmed by 6 bases and V by 4 bases; bases with no gene match: 9. The CDR3 contains 15 residues. The CDR3 region is CASSWDGTGRDGYTF. The CDR3 DNA follows: TGTGCCAGCAGTTGGGATGGGACAGGGAGGGATGGCTACACCTTC.

This rearrangement joins TRBV11-3 to TRBJ2-2, with TRBD1 matching 12 bases. Germline V CDR1 and CDR2: SGHNT, YENEEA. This CDR3 region has 16 residues. Trimming cost V 5 bases and J 5 bases; bases outside gene matches: 6. Here the CDR3 DNA reads TGTGCCAGCAGCAGGGACAGGGGGCTTTCGACCGGGGAGCTGTTTTTT. Amino acid sequence: CASSRDRGLSTGELFF.

CDR3 loop: CASSQERLAGAWGETQYF. Here the CDR3 DNA reads TGCGCCAGCAGCCAAGAGCGCCTAGCGGGAGCCTGGGGGGAGACCCAGTACTTC. The chain carries TRBV4-1 and TRBJ2-5; 10 bases match TRBD2. V trimming: 0 bases; J trimming: 5 bases; junction bases outside the gene matches: 12. CDR1 is MGHRA, CDR2 YSYEKL, per germline. The CDR3 consists of 18 residues.

V is TRBV27 and J is TRBJ1-5, with D unclear. Germline CDR1 MNHEY, CDR2 SMNVEV (reference sequence). This CDR3 region has 13 residues. V was pared by 3 bases and J by 5 bases, with 8 bases between. The CDR3 loop reads CASSLASYQPQHF. Written as DNA, the CDR3 is TGTGCCAGCAGTTTGGCGTCGTATCAGCCCCAGCATTTT.

The V call is TRBV27, the J call TRBJ2-5; TRBD2 agrees at 10 bases. Trimming removed 5 bases from V and 1 base from J; junction bases left unmatched: 7. Per the germline V gene, CDR1 is MNHEY and CDR2 is SMNVEV (reference sequence). The CDR3 has 16 amino acids. In DNA, the CDR3 is TGTGCCAGCAGTCCCCGACTAGCGGGTCTCCAAGAGACCCAGTACTTC. Residues: CASSPRLAGLQETQYF.

This clone was found once. V usage is TRBV4-1 and J usage is TRBJ2-7; tentatively, D is TRBD1 or TRBD2 (5 bases each). This CDR3 has 14 residues. Germline CDR1 and CDR2: MGHRA and YSYEKL. V shed 1 base and J shed 0 bases, with 7 bases lying between them. CDR3 nucleotide sequence: TGCGCCAGCAGCCAAGGGGGGAGCTCCTACGAGCAGTACTTC. Encoded protein: CASSQGGSSYEQYF.

The J gene is TRBJ2-1, the V gene TRBV27, with D hard to call. This CDR3 region has 13 residues. Trimming cost V 4 bases and J 6 bases, with 10 bases left between them. Germline CDR1 MNHEY, CDR2 SMNVEV (reference sequence). The CDR3 coding sequence is TGTGCCAGCAGTTCCGGAAGGTGCAATGAGCAGTTCTTC. Amino acid sequence: CASSSGRCNEQFF.

This chain connects TRBV7-9 to TRBJ2-7; TRBD2 agrees at 7 bases. Per the germline V gene, CDR1 is SEHNR and CDR2 is FQNEAQ (reference sequence). V trimming: 3 bases; J trimming: 7 bases; junction bases outside the gene matches: 9. The CDR3 extends over 14 amino acids. In nucleotides, the CDR3 is TGTGCCAGCAGCTTGGTTAGCGGGCCAAAGGAGCAGTACTTC. Its protein product is CASSLVSGPKEQYF.

The chain combines TRBV4-1 with TRBJ1-6; no definite D call. The CDR3 loop spans 18 amino acids. V lost 2 bases to trimming and J lost 0 bases, with 14 bases between them. Germline CDR1 and CDR2: MGHRA and YSYEKL. This chain's CDR3 is CASSQHRRESSYNSPLHF. Here the CDR3 DNA reads TGCGCCAGCAGCCAACATAGACGGGAGAGCTCCTATAATTCACCCCTCCACTTT.

The chain carries TRBV28 and TRBJ2-7; 8 positions agree with TRBD2. CDR3 length: 13 amino acids. In germline, CDR1 is MDHEN, CDR2 SYDVKM. V shed 6 bases, J shed 1 base, and the junction held 2 bases outside the gene matches. The CDR3 is CASSRGGSYEQYF. CDR3 DNA sequence: TGTGCCAGCAGCCGGGGGGGGTCCTACGAGCAGTACTTC.

This chain joins TRBV27 and TRBJ1-2; no definite D call. The V gene's germline CDR1 is MNHEY and CDR2 SMNVEV (reference sequence). V dropped 6 bases and J dropped 0 bases, with 23 bases sitting between them. The CDR3 totals 18 residues. The CDR3 here is CASSLFGVRARTNYGYTF. The CDR3 DNA reads TGTGCCAGCAGCCTCTTCGGGGTTAGGGCCCGTACTAACTATGGCTACACCTTC.

This chain links TRBV11-2 with TRBJ2-2; TRBD1 might be the D (6 bases). Germline CDR1 and CDR2: SGHAT and FQNNGV. The CDR3 totals 15 residues. With 2 bases removed from V and 4 bases from J, the gap between germline ends came to 11 bases. CDR3 loop: CASSLPRGATGELFF. For the CDR3, the DNA is TGTGCCAGCAGCTTACCCAGGGGAGCCACCGGGGAGCTGTTTTTT. Filled out from reference TRBV11-2 and TRBJ2-2, the complete variable domain reads EAGVAQSPRYKIIEKRQSVAFWCNPISGHATLYWYQQILGQGPKLLIQFQNNGVVDDSQLPKDRFSAERLKGVDSTLKIQPAKLEDSAVYLCASSLPRGATGELFFGEGSRLTVL.

This clone was seen ten or more times. The chain carries TRBV2 and TRBJ1-2; unclear D gene. V lost 8 bases, J lost 8 bases, and 21 bases lay in between. The CDR3 sequence is 14 residues long. Per germline, CDR1 SNHLY and CDR2 FYNNEI. CDR3 nucleotides: TGTGCCAGCTATTCCGGCAGGAACTCTTGGGGCTACACCTTC. It yields the protein CASYSGRNSWGYTF.

This rearrangement joins TRBV7-9 to TRBJ2-7; D gene ambiguous. Trimming shortened V by 5 bases and J by 6 bases, and 14 bases separated the two germline ends. The CDR3 has 13 amino acids. CDR1 is SEHNR, CDR2 FQNEAQ, per germline (reference sequence). The DNA of the CDR3 is TGTGCCAGCAGCCCAGGAATTTGGACCGAGCAGTACTTC. It codes for CASSPGIWTEQYF.

The CDR3 loop reads CSVGGNPYEQYF. The CDR3 nucleotides read TGCAGCGTTGGAGGGAACCCCTACGAGCAGTACTTC. The chain recombines TRBV29-1 with TRBJ2-7; tentative D call: TRBD2 (5 bases). The V gene lost 4 bases and the J gene lost 2 bases, with 9 bases spanning the gap. Germline V gene lookup returns CDR1 SQVTM and CDR2 ANQGSEA. The CDR3 totals 12 residues.

The V call is TRBV4-1, the J call TRBJ1-3, with a weak D call TRBD1 (6 bases). This CDR3 has 17 residues. In germline, CDR1 is MGHRA, CDR2 YSYEKL. Trimming left V 1 base short and J 4 bases short, with 17 bases between. The CDR3 coding sequence is TGCGCCAGCAGCCAAGTCGGGGGGCGGGTACGAGGAAACACCATATATTTT. This translates into CASSQVGGRVRGNTIYF.

This clone was recorded once. The chain couples TRBV18 to TRBJ1-5, with 7 bases lining up with TRBD1. The germline V gene has CDR1 KGHSH and CDR2 LQKENI. The CDR3 has 14 amino acids. V lost 5 bases, J lost 5 bases, and 6 bases stayed unmatched. CDR3: CASSVTGVDQPQHF. CDR3 in DNA: TGTGCCAGCTCAGTTACAGGGGTTGATCAGCCCCAGCATTTT.

A few counts support this clone. V and J are TRBV7-9 and TRBJ1-6; possible D gene TRBD1, 5 bases. Deletions cut 1 base from V and 6 bases from J, with 10 bases between. This CDR3 is built from 15 residues. The germline gives CDR1 SEHNR, CDR2 FQNEAQ (reference sequence). DNA of the CDR3: TGTGCCAGCAGCTTAGACAGACAGCCTAATTCACCCCTCCACTTT. Translation gives CASSLDRQPNSPLHF.

The CDR3 DNA sequence: TGTGCCAGCAGCGTCGGACAGGAAAACTATGGCTACACCTTC. Amino acids: CASSVGQENYGYTF. The chain joins TRBV9 to TRBJ1-2, with 7 bases lining up with TRBD1. Germline assignment: CDR1 SGDLS and CDR2 YYNGEE. This CDR3 is 14 amino acids long. J gave up 2 bases and V 2 bases, and 3 bases lay outside the gene matches.